Sequencing of this T cell receptor beta chain was carried out in a study of early T cells in non-severe SARS-CoV-2 infection. The overall study: Bulk RNA taken from unsorted whole blood was sequenced, leaving chains unpaired.

This CDR3 is 15 amino acids long. Germline V gene lookup returns CDR1 SGHNT and CDR2 YYREEE (reference sequence). The V gene end was trimmed by 4 bases and the J gene end by 3 bases; junction bases not matched to a gene: 9. Individual cDNA molecules received unique molecular identifiers during library preparation. MiXCR, applied by TCRdb to the 5' RACE reads, yields one record per CDR3 protein. Of approximately 60,000 distinct CDR3 sequences in the sample, approximately 8.8% were seen once. The J gene is TRBJ2-7, the V gene TRBV5-4; 8 positions match TRBD1. The sequence derives from an adult who was a healthcare worker with PCR-confirmed SARS-CoV-2 infection or an uninfected control (not recorded which). The sample consisted of whole blood, taken at baseline. DNA of the CDR3: TGTGCCAGCAGCCTCCGGACAGGGAGGAACTACGAGCAGTACTTC. Its protein is CASSLRTGRNYEQYF.